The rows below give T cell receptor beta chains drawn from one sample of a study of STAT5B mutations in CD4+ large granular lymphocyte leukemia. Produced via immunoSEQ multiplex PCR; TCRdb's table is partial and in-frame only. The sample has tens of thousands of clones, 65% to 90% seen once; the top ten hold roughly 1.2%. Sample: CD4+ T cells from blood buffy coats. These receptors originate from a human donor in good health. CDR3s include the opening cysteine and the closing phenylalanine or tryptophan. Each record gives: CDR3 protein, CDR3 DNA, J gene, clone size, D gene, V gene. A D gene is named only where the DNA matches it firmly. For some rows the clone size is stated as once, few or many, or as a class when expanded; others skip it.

cdr3_aa: CASSHGTGGYYGYTF
cdr3_nt: TGTGCCAGCAGCCACGGGACAGGGGGCTACTATGGCTACACCTTC
j_call: TRBJ1-2
clone_size: .
d_call: TRBD1
v_call: TRBV5-5

cdr3_aa: CASSPQGQVNEKLFF
cdr3_nt: TGCGCCAGCAGCCCCCAGGGGCAAGTTAATGAAAAACTGTTTTTT
j_call: TRBJ1-4
clone_size: .
d_call: .
v_call: TRBV5-1

cdr3_aa: CASSGRLALDEQFF
cdr3_nt: TGCGCCAGCAGTGGACGGCTAGCGCTGGATGAGCAGTTCTTC
j_call: TRBJ2-1
clone_size: .
d_call: .
v_call: TRBV10-1

cdr3_aa: CASSPSGYEQYF
cdr3_nt: TGTGCCAGCAGCCCATCTGGCTACGAGCAGTACTTC
j_call: TRBJ2-7
clone_size: .
d_call: .
v_call: TRBV7-2

cdr3_aa: CASSLDRGFYEQYF
cdr3_nt: TGTGCCAGCAGCTTAGATCGGGGCTTCTACGAGCAGTACTTC
j_call: TRBJ2-7
clone_size: once
d_call: .
v_call: TRBV7-2

cdr3_aa: CASSLVGPGNEQFF
cdr3_nt: TGTGCCAGCAGCTTGGTTGGACCGGGGAATGAGCAGTTCTTC
j_call: TRBJ2-1
clone_size: .
d_call: .
v_call: TRBV5-4

cdr3_aa: CATSGGVRPSDEQYF
cdr3_nt: TGTGCCACCAGCGGAGGAGTCCGTCCTAGTGACGAGCAGTACTTC
j_call: TRBJ2-7
clone_size: .
d_call: .
v_call: TRBV15

cdr3_aa: CSALSSGAFTQYF
cdr3_nt: TGCAGCGCCTTGTCAAGCGGGGCCTTTACGCAGTATTTT
j_call: TRBJ2-3
clone_size: once
d_call: TRBD2
v_call: TRBV29-1

cdr3_aa: CASGRVGSGDYEQYF
cdr3_nt: TGCGCCAGCGGCCGAGTGGGTAGCGGGGACTACGAGCAGTACTTC
j_call: TRBJ2-7
clone_size: .
d_call: TRBD2
v_call: TRBV5-1

cdr3_aa: CARRTSGTDTQYF
cdr3_nt: TGTGCCAGGCGGACTAGCGGCACAGATACGCAGTATTTT
j_call: TRBJ2-3
clone_size: .
d_call: TRBD2
v_call: TRBV19

cdr3_aa: CASSQDAGRVYNEQFF
cdr3_nt: TGCGCCAGCAGCCAAGATGCGGGCAGGGTGTACAATGAGCAGTTCTTC
j_call: TRBJ2-1
clone_size: .
d_call: .
v_call: TRBV4-1

cdr3_aa: CASSLEGVGTEAFF
cdr3_nt: TGCGCCAGCAGCTTGGAGGGGGTGGGGACTGAAGCTTTCTTT
j_call: TRBJ1-1
clone_size: .
d_call: .
v_call: TRBV5-1

cdr3_aa: CSVGDRAEQYF
cdr3_nt: TGCAGCGTTGGCGACAGGGCGGAGCAGTACTTC
j_call: TRBJ2-7
clone_size: .
d_call: TRBD1
v_call: TRBV29-1

cdr3_aa: CASSPGGQWETQYF
cdr3_nt: TGTGCCAGTAGCCCGGGCGGGCAGTGGGAGACCCAGTACTTC
j_call: TRBJ2-5
clone_size: .
d_call: .
v_call: TRBV19

cdr3_aa: CASNRAGTGTYEQYF
cdr3_nt: TGCGCCAGCAACCGGGCGGGGACAGGGACCTACGAGCAGTACTTC
j_call: TRBJ2-7
clone_size: .
d_call: TRBD1
v_call: TRBV5-1

cdr3_aa: CASSLATGGTSYNEQFF
cdr3_nt: TGTGCCAGCAGCTTGGCAACAGGGGGAACCTCCTACAATGAGCAGTTCTTC
j_call: TRBJ2-1
clone_size: .
d_call: TRBD1
v_call: TRBV7-8

cdr3_aa: CASSPGARYGYTF
cdr3_nt: TGTGCCAGCAGCCCCGGAGCGAGATATGGCTACACCTTC
j_call: TRBJ1-2
clone_size: .
d_call: .
v_call: TRBV11-3

cdr3_aa: CASSFRKGGSEQYF
cdr3_nt: TGTGCCAGCAGCTTTCGTAAAGGGGGAAGCGAGCAGTACTTC
j_call: TRBJ2-7
clone_size: .
d_call: .
v_call: TRBV7-2

cdr3_aa: CAISAGETQPQHF
cdr3_nt: TGTGCCATCAGTGCGGGTGAGACTCAGCCCCAGCATTTT
j_call: TRBJ1-5
clone_size: .
d_call: .
v_call: TRBV10-3

cdr3_aa: CACVNRGNSPLHF
cdr3_nt: TGTGCCTGCGTTAACAGGGGTAATTCACCCCTCCACTTT
j_call: TRBJ1-6
clone_size: .
d_call: TRBD1
v_call: TRBV6-1

cdr3_aa: CASGRTGEGGETQYF
cdr3_nt: TGCGCCAGCGGACGGACAGGGGAGGGTGGAGAGACCCAGTACTTC
j_call: TRBJ2-5
clone_size: .
d_call: TRBD1
v_call: TRBV5-1

cdr3_aa: CASSLGGEETQYF
cdr3_nt: TGTGCCAGCAGCTTGGGCGGAGAAGAGACCCAGTACTTC
j_call: TRBJ2-5
clone_size: .
d_call: .
v_call: TRBV5-6

cdr3_aa: CASSPGGGPGANVLTF
cdr3_nt: TGTGCCAGTAGTCCTGGGGGGGGCCCTGGGGCCAACGTCCTGACTTTC
j_call: TRBJ2-6
clone_size: once
d_call: .
v_call: TRBV19

cdr3_aa: CASRPTGRGGYTF
cdr3_nt: TGTGCCAGCAGACCTACAGGGAGAGGTGGCTACACCTTC
j_call: TRBJ1-2
clone_size: .
d_call: .
v_call: TRBV28